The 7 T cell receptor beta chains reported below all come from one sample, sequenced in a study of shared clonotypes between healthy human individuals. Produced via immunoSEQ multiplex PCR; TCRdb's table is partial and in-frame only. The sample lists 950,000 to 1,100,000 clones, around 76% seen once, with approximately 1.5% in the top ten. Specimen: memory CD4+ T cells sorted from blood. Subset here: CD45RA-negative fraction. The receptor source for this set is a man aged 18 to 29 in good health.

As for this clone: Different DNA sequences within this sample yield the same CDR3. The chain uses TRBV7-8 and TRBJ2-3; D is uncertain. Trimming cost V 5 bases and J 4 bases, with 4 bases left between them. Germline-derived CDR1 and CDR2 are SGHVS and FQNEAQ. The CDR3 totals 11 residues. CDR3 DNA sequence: TGTGCCAGCAGCCCCGCAGATACGCAGTATTTT. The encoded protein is CASSPADTQYF.

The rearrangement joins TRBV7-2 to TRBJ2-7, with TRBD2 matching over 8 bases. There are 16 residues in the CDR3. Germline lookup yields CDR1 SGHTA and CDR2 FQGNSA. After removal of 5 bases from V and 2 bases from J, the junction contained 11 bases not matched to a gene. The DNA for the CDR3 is TGTGCCAGCAGCCGACTTAGCGGGACTCTCCCCTACGAGCAGTACTTC. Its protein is CASSRLSGTLPYEQYF.

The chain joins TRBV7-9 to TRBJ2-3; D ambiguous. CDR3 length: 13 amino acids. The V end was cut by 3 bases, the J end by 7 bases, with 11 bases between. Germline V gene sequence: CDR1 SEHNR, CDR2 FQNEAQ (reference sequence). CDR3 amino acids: CASSLSTEYTQYF. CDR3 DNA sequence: TGTGCCAGCAGCTTGAGCACAGAATATACGCAGTATTTT.

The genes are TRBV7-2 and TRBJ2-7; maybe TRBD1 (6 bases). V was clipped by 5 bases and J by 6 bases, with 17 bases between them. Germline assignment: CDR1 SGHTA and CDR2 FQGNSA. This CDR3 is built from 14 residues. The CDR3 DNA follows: TGTGCCAGCAGCAACGCCTCCCCAGGGGTCGAGCAGTACTTC. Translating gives CASSNASPGVEQYF.

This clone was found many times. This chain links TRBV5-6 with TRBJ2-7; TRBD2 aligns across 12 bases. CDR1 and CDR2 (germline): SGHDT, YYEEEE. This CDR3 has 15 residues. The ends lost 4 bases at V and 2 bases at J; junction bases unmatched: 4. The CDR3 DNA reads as TGTGCCAGCAGCCCGGCTAGCGGGGGGGCCTACGAGCAGTACTTC. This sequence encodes CASSPASGGAYEQYF.

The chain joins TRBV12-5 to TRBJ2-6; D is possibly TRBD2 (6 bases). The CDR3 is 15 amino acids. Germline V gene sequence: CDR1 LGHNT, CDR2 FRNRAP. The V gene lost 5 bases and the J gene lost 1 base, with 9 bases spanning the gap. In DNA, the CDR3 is TGTGCTAGTGGTCCCGGAGGGTCTGGGGCCAACGTCCTGACTTTC. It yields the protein CASGPGGSGANVLTF.

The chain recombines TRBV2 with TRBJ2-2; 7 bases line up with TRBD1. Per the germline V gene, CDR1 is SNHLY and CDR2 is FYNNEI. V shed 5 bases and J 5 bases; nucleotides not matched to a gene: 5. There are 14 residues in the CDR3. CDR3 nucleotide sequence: TGTGCCAGCAGTACCAGGGGGAGTACCGGGGAGCTGTTTTTT. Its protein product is CASSTRGSTGELFF.